A single sample gave rise to the 24 T cell receptor gamma chains below, sequenced in a study of gamma-delta T cells after stem cell transplantation. TCRdb used CATT to re-call clones from the RT-PCR reads. The sample records 410 or so gamma-chain clones, 3.5% to 5% being singletons. Sequencing was done on a sample of gamma-delta T cells. The origin of the receptors is a human donor. It is not recorded whose cells these are; they may come from a transplant donor.

Notes on this clone: One base separates it from a far larger clone, so it is likely a read error. Within the sample, other DNA sequences also encode this same CDR3. The chain is built from TRGV9 and TRGJ1 or TRGJ2. This CDR3 is 15 amino acids long. Germline V gives CDR1 GITISATS, CDR2 ISYDGTV (reference sequence). The DNA for the CDR3 is TGTGCCTTGTGGGAGGTGCACGAGAGTTATTATAAGAAGCTCTTT. This translates into CALWEVHESYYKKLF.

Turning to this clone: This may stem from a read error, because a much larger clone lies one nucleotide away. Other DNA sequences within the sample encode an identical CDR3. The chain carries TRGV9 and TRGJ1 or TRGJ2. Per germline, CDR1 GITISATS and CDR2 ISYDGTV (reference sequence). The CDR3 contains 13 residues. The CDR3 spells CALWPTFYYKKLF. In nucleotides, the CDR3 is TGTGCCCTGTGGCCAACCTTTTATTATAAGAAACTCTTT.

This clone is judged medium-sized (0.01 to 0.1%). This likely traces to a read error, being one base from a far larger clone. The same CDR3 also results from other DNA sequences found in this sample. CDR3 amino acids: CALWEDANYYKKLF. The CDR3, as DNA: TGTGCCTTGTGGGAGGATGCGAATTATTATAAGAAACTCTTT. V is TRGV9 and J is TRGJ1 or TRGJ2. CDR3 length: 14 amino acids. Looked up from germline, CDR1 is GITISATS and CDR2 is ISYDGTV (reference sequence). V lost 2 bases and J lost 0; bases outside the gene matches: 4.

This clone was detected a few times. This DNA's translation and the protein TCRdb lists, from a much larger clone, do not match at residue 6, likely due to a read error; the protein shown is translated from the DNA. The chain carries TRGV9 and TRGJP. Germline lookup yields CDR1 GITISATS and CDR2 ISYDGTV (reference sequence). J gave up 9 bases and V 2 bases, and 7 bases lay outside the gene matches. The CDR3 has 16 amino acids. The CDR3 sequence is CALWEARRLGKKIKVF. Written as DNA, the CDR3 is TGTGCCTTGTGGGAGGCGCGTCGGTTGGGCAAAAAAATCAAGGTATTT.

For this clone: TCRdb shows a much larger clone's protein in place of this DNA's translation, and the two differ at residue 13, likely through a read error; the protein shown is translated from the DNA. The chain joins TRGV9 to TRGJP. Germline V gives CDR1 GITISATS, CDR2 ISYDGTV (reference sequence). CDR3 length equals 15 residues. Here the CDR3 reads CALWEQELGKKIRVF. The CDR3 bases are TGTGCCTTGTGGGAGCAAGAGTTGGGCAAAAAAATCAGGGTATTT.

By its share, this clone is large. The chain carries TRGV9 and TRGJP. The length of the CDR3 is 16 residues. The ends lost 0 bases at V and 9 bases at J; junction bases unmatched: 5. Germline V gene data show CDR1 as GITISATS and CDR2 as ISYDGTV (reference sequence). In nucleotides, the CDR3 is TGTGCCTTGTGGGAGGTGCCGGGGTTGGGCAAAAAAATCAAGGTATTT. This codes for CALWEVPGLGKKIKVF.

In this sample, this clone turned up a few times. TCRdb has a much larger clone's protein, which differs at residue 13 from the translation of this DNA, likely because of a read error; what is shown is the protein translated from the DNA. This chain connects TRGV9 to TRGJP. Germline V gene lookup returns CDR1 GITISATS and CDR2 ISYDGTV (reference sequence). The CDR3 consists of 15 residues. The CDR3 spells CALWKEELGKKIRVF. CDR3 DNA sequence: TGTGCCTTGTGGAAGGAGGAGTTGGGCAAAAAAATCAGGGTATTT.

Comment on this clone: TCRdb's entry gives the protein of a much larger clone, which mismatches this DNA's translation at residue 11, likely from a read error; the protein reported here is translated from the DNA. V is TRGV9 and J is TRGJ1 or TRGJ2. The CDR3 runs to 13 residues. The germline V gene encodes CDR1 GITISATS and CDR2 ISYDGTV (reference sequence). The CDR3 is CALWEVYGYKELF. CDR3 nucleotide sequence: TGTGCCTTGTGGGAGGTCTACGGTTATAAGGAACTCTTT.

With respect to this clone: Only one base separates this from a far larger clonotype, so it likely reflects a read error. The sample holds other DNA sequences that translate to the same CDR3. The chain is built from TRGV3 and TRGJP2. V dropped 6 bases and J dropped 2; count of bases not matched to a gene: 6. Germline lookup yields CDR1 VTNTFY and CDR2 YDVSTARD (reference sequence). This CDR3 spans 14 amino acids. The CDR3 spells CATWPYSSDWIKTF. Here the CDR3 DNA reads TGTGCCACCTGGCCCTACAGTAGTGATTGGATCAAGACGTTT.

By frequency in the sample, this clone is large. This sequence joins TRGV9 and TRGJ1 or TRGJ2. This CDR3 comprises 12 residues. Germline trimming cut 2 bases from V and 3 bases from J; bases unmatched to any gene: 1. CDR1 and CDR2 (germline): GITISATS, ISYDGTV (reference sequence). In nucleotides, the CDR3 is TGTGCCTTGTGGGAGGGTTATTATAAGAAACTCTTT. Its translation: CALWEGYYKKLF.

This clone qualifies as medium-sized. One base separates it from a far larger clone, so it is likely a read error. Other DNA sequences in the same sample also yield this CDR3. The chain links TRGV9 to TRGJ1 or TRGJ2. V shed 2 bases and J 1 base; nucleotides not matched to a gene: 5. This CDR3 region has 14 residues. The germline V gene encodes CDR1 GITISATS and CDR2 ISYDGTV (reference sequence). In nucleotides, the CDR3 is TGTGCCTTGTGGGAGGACGCAAATTATTATAAGAAACTCTTT. It translates to CALWEDANYYKKLF.

Concerning this clone itself: A read error likely explains why the TCRdb protein, taken from a much larger clone, differs from this DNA's translation at residue 5; the protein shown is translated from the DNA. The V gene is TRGV9, the J gene TRGJ1 or TRGJ2. V shed 5 bases, J shed 7 bases, and the junction held 14 bases outside the gene matches. CDR3 length equals 14 residues. CDR1 and CDR2 (germline): GITISATS, ISYDGTV (reference sequence). For the CDR3, the DNA is TGTGCCTTGTGGGGGCCCGGAGTTAGGTATAAGAAACTCTTT. It yields the protein CALWGPGVRYKKLF.

A few counts support this clone. A much larger clonotype is one base distant, so this may be a read error. Other DNA variants within this sample encode the same CDR3. This chain connects TRGV9 to TRGJP. The CDR3 has 18 amino acids. Germline assignment: CDR1 GITISATS and CDR2 ISYDGTV (reference sequence). The CDR3 DNA reads as TGCGCCTTGTGGAAACTTCTCCCCTCGGGGTTGGGCAAAAAAATCAAGGTATTT. Its translation: CALWKLLPSGLGKKIKVF.

This clone rates as large. This specimen includes other DNA sequences encoding the same CDR3. The rearrangement joins TRGV9 to TRGJ1 or TRGJ2. Germline CDR1 is GITISATS and CDR2 is ISYDGTV (reference sequence). The CDR3 length is 13 residues. The ends lost 0 bases at V and 4 bases at J; junction bases unmatched: 3. Written as DNA, the CDR3 is TGTGCCTTGTGGGAGGTGCAATATTATAAGAAACTCTTT. Its translation is CALWEVQYYKKLF.

Points on this clone: A read error likely explains why the TCRdb protein, taken from a much larger clone, differs from this DNA's translation at residue 11; the protein shown is translated from the DNA. This chain joins TRGV9 and TRGJ1 or TRGJ2. Germline loops: CDR1 GITISATS, CDR2 ISYDGTV (reference sequence). This CDR3 comprises 15 residues. For the CDR3, the DNA is TGTGCCTTGTGGGAGGTGCACGAGAGTTATCATAAGAAACTCTTT. This translates into CALWEVHESYHKKLF.

This clone is large. The gene calls are TRGV5 and TRGJ1 or TRGJ2. This CDR3 has 9 amino acids. Per germline, CDR1 VINAFY and CDR2 YDVSNSKD. The V and J ends lost 7 bases and 8 bases, in that order; junction bases with no gene match: 2. The CDR3 DNA reads as TGTGCCACCTGTAATAAGAAACTCTTT. Its translation is CATCNKKLF.

The sample holds a few counts of this clone. This may come from a read error, since a much larger clone is one base off. The chain employs TRGV9 and TRGJP. CDR1 is GITISATS and CDR2 is ISYDGTV in the germline V gene (reference sequence). CDR3 length equals 18 residues. CDR3 loop: CALWEARRQELGEKIKVF. In nucleotides, the CDR3 is TGTGCCTTGTGGGAGGCACGTAGGCAAGAGTTGGGCGAAAAAATCAAGGTATTT.

This clone is labeled as large. The V call is TRGV9, the J call TRGJP. The CDR3 length is 14 residues. With V trimmed by 3 bases and J by 8 bases, 1 base remained unmatched. CDR1 GITISATS and CDR2 ISYDGTV come from the germline V gene (reference sequence). Here the CDR3 DNA reads TGTGCCTTGTGGGAGAAGTTGGGCAAAAAAATCAAGGTATTT. Translation: CALWEKLGKKIKVF.

Note on this clone: TCRdb assigns this DNA the protein of a much larger clone, which departs from its translation at residue 5; this likely reflects a read error, and the protein shown comes from translating the DNA. V is TRGV4 and J is TRGJ1 or TRGJ2. Germline values: CDR1 EGSTGY, CDR2 YDSYTSSV. The length of the CDR3 is 12 residues. Trimming at V came to 8 bases and at J to 7 bases, leaving 11 bases not matched to a gene. In DNA form, the CDR3 reads TGTGCCACCTCACGCGACCGGTATAAGAAACTCTTT. This gives the protein CATSRDRYKKLF.

This clone appeared a few times. This may stem from a read error, because a much larger clone lies one nucleotide away. Additional DNA sequences in this sample encode the identical CDR3. The chain employs TRGV9 and TRGJP. The germline V gene encodes CDR1 GITISATS and CDR2 ISYDGTV (reference sequence). This CDR3 region has 17 residues. CDR3 coding DNA: TGCGCCTTGTGGGAGGCGGTGCAAGAGTTGGGCAAAAAAATCAAGGTATTT. This translates into CALWEAVQELGKKIKVF.

With regard to this clone: One base separates it from a far larger clone, so it is likely a read error. Within the sample, other DNA sequences also encode this same CDR3. The chain joins TRGV9 to TRGJP. V lost 10 bases and J lost 9; bases outside the gene matches: 21. This CDR3 region has 18 residues. Germline CDR1 and CDR2: GITISATS and ISYDGTV (reference sequence). The CDR3 region is CALWKLLPSGLGKKIKVF. In DNA, the CDR3 is TGTGCCTTATGGAAACTTCTCCCCTCGGGGTTGGGCAAAAAAATCAAGGTATTT.

On this clone itself: The TCRdb protein comes from a much larger clone and disagrees with this DNA's translation at residue 12, likely due to a read error; the protein given here is derived from the DNA. J is TRGJ1 or TRGJ2 and V is TRGV9. The CDR3 length is 14 residues. The germline gives CDR1 GITISATS, CDR2 ISYDGTV (reference sequence). In DNA, the CDR3 is TGTGCCTTGTGGGAGGGCGCGGATTTGGATAAGGAACTCTTT. Amino acid sequence: CALWEGADLDKELF.

This clone is termed medium-sized. This may stem from a read error, because a much larger clone lies one nucleotide away. The chain carries TRGV9 and TRGJ1 or TRGJ2. V was pared by 2 bases and J by 8 bases, with 12 bases of the junction left unmatched. The CDR3 covers 14 residues. Germline CDR1 GITISATS, CDR2 ISYDGTV (reference sequence). The CDR3 loop is CALWEGADSDKKLF. DNA of the CDR3: TGTGCCTTGTGGGAGGGCGCGGATTCGGATAAGAAACTCTTT.

In its sample, this clone ranks as medium-sized. A read error is likely here: a far larger clone is one base away. The V call is TRGV9, the J call TRGJ1 or TRGJ2. The CDR3 length is 14 residues. In germline, CDR1 is GITISATS, CDR2 ISYDGTV (reference sequence). CDR3 in DNA: TGTGCCTTGTGGGAGGATGCAAATTATTATAAGAACCTCTTT. Its protein is CALWEDANYYKNLF.